The 17 T cell receptor beta chains below were found in one sample sequenced in a study of PD-1 blockade in classical Hodgkin lymphoma (dated by TCRdb to the early 2020s). The library was made by the immunoSEQ multiplex PCR assay. TCRdb obtained this table from immuneACCESS and retained in-frame rearrangements with V and J assigned. These tables miss some clones; where compared with another copy, unresolved V genes account for less than half of the shortfall, and the remainder is unexplained. The sample table records under 40,000 clones; 75% to 85% of these occur just once. The biggest ten clones account for 25% to 40% of the sample. In the paper's terms, the time point label means: cycle 1 day 1 (C1D1), immediately before nivolumab initiation. Every trial patient had relapsed following autologous stem cell transplantation, and prior brentuximab vedotin exposure was what differed among cohorts A, B and C.

The sample consisted of peripheral blood mononuclear cells (PBMCs), taken at baseline. These receptors originate from a human donor with classical Hodgkin lymphoma.

This sequence joins TRBV10-3 and TRBJ2-7, with a weak D call TRBD1 (6 bases). The germline gives CDR1 ENHRY, CDR2 SYGVKD. With 7 bases removed from V and 7 bases from J, the gap between germline ends came to 14 bases. The CDR3 sequence is 12 residues long. In nucleotides, the CDR3 is TGTGCCATCATCACAGGGACGAGGGAGCAGTACTTC. It codes for CAIITGTREQYF.

V is TRBV18 and J is TRBJ2-7; D remains unclear. CDR1 and CDR2 (germline): KGHSH, LQKENI. This CDR3 contains 12 residues. V lost 2 bases, J lost 3 bases, and 5 bases lay in between. CDR3: CASSPGHYEQYF. CDR3 sequence (DNA): TGTGCCAGCTCACCAGGGCACTACGAGCAGTACTTC.

This clone was picked up a small number of times. This sample also contains other DNA sequences that code for the same CDR3. J is TRBJ1-2 and V is TRBV7-9; D unclear. The CDR3 spans 13 residues. CDR1 is SEHNR and CDR2 is FQNEAQ in the germline V gene (reference sequence). V gave up 1 base and J gave up 4 bases, with 7 bases separating them. The CDR3 region has the DNA TGTGCCAGCAGCTTAGTGTGGCTCTATGGCTACACCTTC. It specifies CASSLVWLYGYTF.

The chain carries TRBV9 and TRBJ2-1; D unresolved. Trimming took off 0 bases at V and 9 bases at J, with 10 bases between the two ends. The germline V gene encodes CDR1 SGDLS and CDR2 YYNGEE. The CDR3 is 13 amino acids. The CDR3 region is CASSVVSRGEQFF. In DNA form, the CDR3 reads TGTGCCAGCAGCGTAGTTAGTAGAGGTGAGCAGTTCTTC.

This chain joins TRBV28 and TRBJ2-7; possible D gene TRBD2, 5 bases. Germline CDR1 and CDR2: MDHEN and SYDVKM. This CDR3 comprises 14 residues. Trimming cost V 2 bases and J 3 bases, with 11 bases left between them. In DNA form, the CDR3 reads TGTGCCAGCAGTTTACAAGGCGGAGGCTACGAGCAGTACTTC. This encodes CASSLQGGGYEQYF.

The chain carries TRBV5-1 and TRBJ1-2; 8 nucleotides match TRBD1. J lost 8 bases, V lost 3 bases, and 6 bases had no gene match. The CDR3 has 13 amino acids. Germline V CDR1 and CDR2: SGHRS, YFSETQ. This chain's CDR3 is CASSSGTGPGYTF. CDR3 bases: TGCGCCAGCAGCTCGGGGACAGGCCCGGGCTACACCTTC.

This chain connects TRBV7-2 to TRBJ2-7; tentative D call: TRBD2 (6 bases). Trimming removed 2 bases from V and 2 bases from J, with 10 bases in between. The CDR3 loop spans 14 amino acids. Looked up from germline, CDR1 is SGHTA and CDR2 is FQGNSA. For the CDR3, the DNA is TGTGCCAGCAGCTTAAAGCCGGGGGCCTACGAGCAGTACTTC. Protein product: CASSLKPGAYEQYF.

In this sample, this clone turned up a few times. This chain links TRBV7-9 with TRBJ1-6; TRBD1 might be the D (6 bases). The germline V gene has CDR1 SEHNR and CDR2 FQNEAQ (reference sequence). The CDR3 has 15 residues. Trimming removed 4 bases at V and 8 bases at J, with 15 bases between. The CDR3 nucleotides are TGTGCCAGCAGCTCCCGGGACACAGCTTATTCACCCCTCCACTTT. Its translation: CASSSRDTAYSPLHF.

This rearrangement joins TRBV6-5 to TRBJ1-1, with 7 bases fitting TRBD1. Germline assignment: CDR1 MNHEY and CDR2 SVGAGI. The CDR3 covers 14 residues. The ends lost 7 bases at V and 1 base at J; junction bases unmatched: 6. The CDR3 loop reads CASTAGTANTEAFF. CDR3 in DNA: TGTGCCAGCACCGCCGGGACAGCGAACACTGAAGCTTTCTTT.

Only a few counts were recorded for this clone. The chain links TRBV6-4 to TRBJ2-4, with D hard to call. The germline gives CDR1 MRHNA, CDR2 SNTAGT. The CDR3 runs 17 residues. V was shortened by 4 bases and J by 0 bases, with 16 bases between the two germline ends. The CDR3 DNA reads TGTGCCAGCAGTGGCCTTTGGCTCCATGTAGCCAAAAACATTCAGTACTTC. It specifies CASSGLWLHVAKNIQYF.

The chain employs TRBV30 and TRBJ1-5; 7 nucleotides agree with TRBD1. Per the germline V gene, CDR1 is GTSNPN and CDR2 is SVGIG (reference sequence). This CDR3 is 13 amino acids long. J was trimmed by 0 bases and V by 5 bases; bases with no gene match: 1. This CDR3 is CAWGTDSNQPQHF. The DNA of the CDR3 is TGTGCCTGGGGGACAGATAGCAATCAGCCCCAGCATTTT.

This clone occurred a few times. The chain combines TRBV9 with TRBJ2-5; D gene unclear. The V end was cut by 0 bases, the J end by 2 bases, with 8 bases between. Germline loops: CDR1 SGDLS, CDR2 YYNGEE. The CDR3 loop spans 14 amino acids. The CDR3 region is CASSVDARQETQYF. CDR3 coding DNA: TGTGCCAGCAGCGTAGATGCTAGGCAAGAGACCCAGTACTTC.

The rearrangement uses TRBV11-3 and TRBJ2-3; no clear D. Trimming pared 0 bases from V and 0 bases from J, leaving 7 bases between. The CDR3 is made up of 15 amino acids. Germline V CDR1 and CDR2: SGHNT, YENEEA. The CDR3 region is CASSLEYTSTDTQYF. CDR3 nucleotide sequence: TGTGCCAGCAGCTTAGAATACACTAGCACAGATACGCAGTATTTT. Supplemented by reference TRBV11-3 and TRBJ2-3, the full variable domain reads EAGVVQSPRYKIIEKKQPVAFWCNPISGHNTLYWYLQNLGQGPELLIRYENEEAVDDSQLPKDRFSAERLKGVDSTLKIQPAELGDSAVYLCASSLEYTSTDTQYFGPGTRLTVL.

The table lists this clone with a few counts. The chain carries TRBV7-9 and TRBJ1-5; maybe TRBD1 (5 bases). CDR1 SEHNR and CDR2 FQNEAQ come from the germline V gene (reference sequence). V was shortened by 2 bases and J by 3 bases, with 8 bases between the two germline ends. The CDR3 covers 14 residues. CDR3 nucleotides: TGTGCCAGCAGCTTATCAGGGAACAATCAGCCCCAGCATTTT. Its protein is CASSLSGNNQPQHF.

V and J are TRBV6-1 and TRBJ2-1, with 7 bases that match TRBD2. This CDR3 is 16 amino acids long. After removal of 1 base from V and 4 bases from J, the junction contained 7 bases not matched to a gene. Germline assignment: CDR1 MNHNS and CDR2 SASEGT. The CDR3 sequence is CASSEEASGFYNEQFF. The CDR3 bases are TGTGCCAGCAGTGAAGAGGCTAGCGGTTTTTACAATGAGCAGTTCTTC.

This clone was seen a few times. This rearrangement joins TRBV15 to TRBJ2-7; 7 nucleotides align to TRBD2. Germline CDR1 LNHNV, CDR2 YYDKDF (reference sequence). With V trimmed by 5 bases and J by 0 bases, 10 bases remained unmatched. The CDR3 consists of 16 residues. CDR3 protein: CATSRLPGGSSYEQYF. In nucleotides, the CDR3 is TGTGCCACCAGCCGCCTGCCGGGGGGAAGCTCCTACGAGCAGTACTTC.

This chain uses TRBV10-3 with TRBJ1-5, with D unresolved. V was clipped by 4 bases and J by 1 base, with 5 bases between them. Germline lookup yields CDR1 ENHRY and CDR2 SYGVKD. CDR3 size: 13 residues. The CDR3 bases are TGTGCCATCAGTGGTTCGAGCAATCAGCCCCAGCATTTT. Its translation: CAISGSSNQPQHF.